These 30 T cell receptor beta chains were sequenced from one sample in a study of blood T cell repertoires in COVID-19 (TCRdb year 2020). Library preparation was by the immunoSEQ multiplex PCR assay. TCRdb holds this immuneACCESS table with in-frame rearrangements only. Some clones are missing; in checked studies, unresolved V genes explain under half, and the rest has no known cause. This sample has over 300,000 clones in its table, and roughly 82% of those were observed once. The top ten hold 1.6% of the sample. The specimen was peripheral blood. The receptors were sampled from a woman aged 50 to 60 with acute or convalescent COVID-19.

The chain uses TRBV6-6 and TRBJ1-3, with 9 bases identical to TRBD1. Germline V lookup: CDR1 MNHNY, CDR2 SVGAGI (reference sequence). There are 15 residues in the CDR3. The V segment lost 5 bases and the J segment 2 bases; nucleotides outside the gene matches: 4. The CDR3: CASSQTGGTGNTIYF. The CDR3 coding sequence is TGTGCCAGCAGTCAGACAGGGGGAACTGGAAACACCATATATTTT.

The chain uses TRBV5-4 and TRBJ2-1, with 13 bases matching TRBD2. The CDR3 contains 16 residues. The germline V gene encodes CDR1 SGHNT and CDR2 YYREEE (reference sequence). Trimming at V came to 4 bases and at J to 8 bases, leaving 9 bases not matched to a gene. The CDR3 DNA sequence: TGTGCCAGCAGCGCCCAACTAGCGGGAGGGCCGGATGAGCAGTTCTTC. Protein product: CASSAQLAGGPDEQFF. Based on the CDR3 plus reference TRBV5-4 and TRBJ2-1, the full variable domain is ETGVTQSPTHLIKTRGQQVTLRCSSQSGHNTVSWYQQALGQGPQFIFQYYREEENGRGNFPPRFSGLQFPNYSSELNVNALELDDSALYLCASSAQLAGGPDEQFFGPGTRLTVL.

The chain links TRBV3-1 (or the pseudogene TRBV3-2) to TRBJ2-7; D gene ambiguous. The CDR3 sequence is 14 residues long. Germline CDR1 LGHDT, CDR2 YNNKEL (reference sequence). V lost 0 bases and J lost 2, with 8 bases in between. CDR3 DNA: TGTGCCAGCAGCCAAGAAAACGTAGCCTACGAGCAGTACTTC. Translation: CASSQENVAYEQYF.

The gene calls are TRBV12-3 or TRBV12-4 and TRBJ2-5; no clear D. V was cut by 4 bases and J by 2 bases, with 8 bases left in between. This CDR3 has 13 amino acids. CDR3 residues: CASSSQQQETQYF. The CDR3 DNA reads TGTGCCAGCAGTTCACAGCAACAAGAGACCCAGTACTTC.

The CDR3 sequence is CASSKDLADTQYF. The CDR3 DNA sequence: TGTGCCAGCAGCAAAGACCTAGCGGATACGCAGTATTTT. The V call is TRBV21-1, the J call TRBJ2-3; the table's TRBD2 call for D was not verified on the DNA. TRBV21-1 corresponds to a pseudogene. The CDR3 is 13 amino acids.

J is TRBJ2-1 and V is TRBV5-5, with a possible D match to TRBD2 (6 bases). The V gene's germline CDR1 is SGHKS and CDR2 YYEKEE (reference sequence). Deletions cut 1 base from V and 5 bases from J, with 19 bases between. The CDR3 has 17 amino acids. CDR3 coding DNA: TGTGCCAGCAGCTTGTGGCCGGTATGGGACTTGAACAATGAGCAGTTCTTC. Its translation: CASSLWPVWDLNNEQFF.

The V call is TRBV9, the J call TRBJ2-3; the match to TRBD2 covers 8 bases. Germline assignment: CDR1 SGDLS and CDR2 YYNGEE. The CDR3 is 16 amino acids. V lost 2 bases to trimming and J lost 0 bases; unmatched junction nucleotides: 5. As DNA, the CDR3 is TGTGCCAGCAGCGTCCGTAGCGGGGTGAGCACAGATACGCAGTATTTT. It yields the protein CASSVRSGVSTDTQYF.

The J gene is TRBJ1-5, the V gene TRBV10-2; D is uncertain. The germline V gene encodes CDR1 WSHSY and CDR2 SAAADI. CDR3 length: 14 residues. V was cut by 4 bases and J by 0 bases, with 7 bases left in between. CDR3 in DNA: TGCGCCAGCAGTGCGTTTAATAGCAATCAGCCCCAGCATTTT. Translation gives CASSAFNSNQPQHF.

This chain links TRBV6-4 with TRBJ2-7, with a weak D call TRBD1 (7 bases). V lost 0 bases and J lost 2, with 17 bases in between. The CDR3 is 17 residues long. Germline V CDR1 and CDR2: MRHNA, SNTAGT. The CDR3 DNA follows: TGTGCCAGCAGTGACTCGAGTCCGCGGGACAGCACCTACGAGCAGTACTTC. Protein: CASSDSSPRDSTYEQYF.

This chain links TRBV4-3 with TRBJ2-7; 10 positions match TRBD1. This CDR3 is built from 15 residues. Germline-derived CDR1 and CDR2 are LGHNA and YSLEER. V shed 1 base, J shed 3 bases, and the junction held 3 bases outside the gene matches. The CDR3 DNA sequence: TGCGCCAGCAGCCAAGGGGACAGGGGCGGCTACGAGCAGTACTTC. Its translation is CASSQGDRGGYEQYF.

The CDR3 loop is CASSRTSGANNEQFF. The CDR3 bases are TGTGCCAGCAGTCGGACTAGCGGGGCTAACAATGAGCAGTTCTTC. The chain combines TRBV6-4 with TRBJ2-1, with TRBD2 matching 12 bases. Germline loops: CDR1 MRHNA, CDR2 SNTAGT. This CDR3 has 15 amino acids. J gave up 5 bases and V 5 bases, and 4 bases lay outside the gene matches.

V usage is TRBV28 and J usage is TRBJ2-1, with 8 bases that match TRBD2. Germline values: CDR1 MDHEN, CDR2 SYDVKM. Unmatched junction bases numbered 11, after V lost 6 bases and J lost 1 base. The CDR3 runs to 17 residues. The CDR3 loop is CASSQSLSGESYNEQFF. The DNA of the CDR3 is TGTGCCAGCAGCCAATCCCTTAGCGGGGAATCCTACAATGAGCAGTTCTTC.

This clone is a singleton in its sample. This chain joins TRBV9 and TRBJ2-7, with 9 bases matching TRBD1. Trimming removed 2 bases from V and 4 bases from J; junction bases left unmatched: 10. Germline CDR1 SGDLS, CDR2 YYNGEE. The CDR3 runs 16 residues. The CDR3 DNA sequence: TGTGCCAGCAGCGTGAGAGGGACAGGGCTATTATACGAGCAGTACTTC. It is translated as CASSVRGTGLLYEQYF.

The sample holds one count of this clone. The gene calls are TRBV28 and TRBJ1-5; TRBD1 aligns across 9 bases. Trimming removed 8 bases from V and 7 bases from J; junction bases left unmatched: 9. CDR1 is MDHEN and CDR2 is SYDVKM in the germline V gene. The CDR3 contains 14 residues. The CDR3 region has the DNA TGTGCCAGCCTAAACAGGGGGCGTTGGCAGCCCCAGCATTTT. As protein: CASLNRGRWQPQHF.

The chain recombines TRBV10-3 with TRBJ1-1; the D is unclear. With 10 bases removed from V and 3 bases from J, the gap between germline ends came to 6 bases. The germline gives CDR1 ENHRY, CDR2 SYGVKD. The CDR3 length is 10 residues. The CDR3 sequence is CATLDTEAFF. As DNA, the CDR3 is TGTGCCACCCTCGACACTGAAGCTTTCTTT.

CDR3 DNA: TGCAGCGTTGCGGAGCCGGGACTAGCGGGTAATGAGCAGTTCTTC. This sequence encodes CSVAEPGLAGNEQFF. This chain uses TRBV29-1 with TRBJ2-1; 12 positions agree with TRBD2. The V segment lost 4 bases and the J segment 7 bases; nucleotides outside the gene matches: 8. The CDR3 totals 15 residues. CDR1 is SQVTM, CDR2 ANQGSEA, per germline.

The V call is TRBV6-5, the J call TRBJ1-2, with a weak D call TRBD1 (6 bases). Looked up from germline, CDR1 is MNHEY and CDR2 is SVGAGI. The CDR3 has 14 amino acids. V dropped 5 bases and J dropped 2 bases, with 12 bases sitting between them. In DNA form, the CDR3 reads TGTGCCAGCAGTACTTTCCAGGGGAACTATGGCTACACCTTC. This translates into CASSTFQGNYGYTF.

The chain employs TRBV3-1 (or the pseudogene TRBV3-2) and TRBJ2-2; 7 bases match TRBD2. Per germline, CDR1 LGHDT and CDR2 YNNKEL (reference sequence). V shed 2 bases, J shed 7 bases, and the junction held 7 bases outside the gene matches. The CDR3 totals 15 residues. CDR3 in amino acids: CASSQMGGGYGELFF. DNA for the CDR3: TGTGCCAGCAGCCAAATGGGCGGGGGATACGGGGAGCTGTTTTTT.

The chain is built from TRBV28 and TRBJ2-2; D is possibly TRBD1 (5 bases). The ends were cut back, 3 bases at V and 2 bases at J, with 22 bases in the middle. The CDR3 sequence is 19 residues long. From germline, CDR1 is MDHEN and CDR2 SYDVKM. This chain's CDR3 is CASSFPLRLTEINTGELFF. The CDR3 region has the DNA TGTGCCAGCAGTTTTCCCCTTAGACTGACAGAGATAAACACCGGGGAGCTGTTTTTT.

V gene TRBV29-1 combines with J gene TRBJ2-1; tentatively, D is TRBD1 (6 bases). The CDR3 extends over 14 amino acids. V dropped 6 bases and J dropped 1 base, with 13 bases sitting between them. Germline CDR1 reads SQVTM; CDR2 reads ANQGSEA. CDR3 DNA sequence: TGCAGCGTGCCTGGACAGATATCCTACAATGAGCAGTTCTTC. Its protein product is CSVPGQISYNEQFF.

The chain has TRBV7-8 and TRBJ1-4; 8 bases match TRBD1. Germline-derived CDR1 and CDR2 are SGHVS and FQNEAQ. This CDR3 is built from 15 residues. The junction had 4 bases not matched to a gene; V was cut back by 0 bases and J by 7 bases. The DNA of the CDR3 is TGTGCCAGCAGCTTAGCCACAGGGGGTGGTGAAAAACTGTTTTTT. This codes for CASSLATGGGEKLFF.

The genes are TRBV30 and TRBJ1-5; perhaps TRBD1 as D (6 bases). Germline V CDR1 and CDR2: GTSNPN, SVGIG (reference sequence). This CDR3 comprises 14 residues. The V end was cut by 0 bases, the J end by 7 bases, with 13 bases between. The CDR3 coding sequence is TGTGCCTGGAGTGTACGGGGGGCCTCCCAGCCCCAGCATTTT. It specifies CAWSVRGASQPQHF.

This clone was seen once. The chain has TRBV27 and TRBJ2-1; 7 bases fit TRBD1. Germline trimming cut 9 bases from V and 9 bases from J; bases unmatched to any gene: 8. The CDR3 spans 12 residues. The V gene's germline CDR1 is MNHEY and CDR2 SMNVEV (reference sequence). The CDR3 loop reads CASHRGLGEQFF. DNA for the CDR3: TGTGCCAGTCACAGGGGCTTAGGTGAGCAGTTCTTC.

V usage is TRBV28 and J usage is TRBJ2-4; the D gene is possibly TRBD1 (5 bases). Germline V gene lookup returns CDR1 MDHEN and CDR2 SYDVKM. This CDR3 comprises 13 residues. Trimming stripped 7 bases from V and 2 bases from J, with 9 bases between. In DNA form, the CDR3 reads TGTGCCAGCACGACAGTTTCCAAAAACATTCAGTACTTC. Translated: CASTTVSKNIQYF.

The gene calls are TRBV3-1 (or the pseudogene TRBV3-2) and TRBJ1-6; TRBD1 might be the D (6 bases). This CDR3 is built from 15 residues. Germline CDR1 and CDR2: LGHDT and YNNKEL (reference sequence). Trimming took off 6 bases at V and 6 bases at J, with 15 bases between the two ends. CDR3 DNA: TGTGCCAGCAGGCGCTTCGGACAGAGTAATTCACCCCTCCACTTT. Encoded protein: CASRRFGQSNSPLHF.

The rearrangement joins TRBV27 to TRBJ2-7; tentatively, D is TRBD1 (6 bases). This CDR3 is 13 amino acids long. Trimming took 5 bases from V and 2 from J, leaving 10 bases between them. Germline V lookup: CDR1 MNHEY, CDR2 SMNVEV (reference sequence). The CDR3 here is CASSPWTAYEQYF. The DNA of the CDR3 is TGTGCCAGCAGTCCCTGGACAGCCTACGAGCAGTACTTC.

The V and J genes are TRBV4-2 and TRBJ2-1, with 9 bases that match TRBD1. The germline V gene encodes CDR1 LGHNA and CDR2 YNFKEQ. V shed 2 bases, J shed 5 bases, and the junction held 7 bases outside the gene matches. The CDR3 consists of 16 residues. CDR3 protein: CASSQTGGGKNNEQFF. The DNA for the CDR3 is TGTGCCAGCAGCCAAACAGGGGGCGGAAAAAACAATGAGCAGTTCTTC.

The rearrangement joins TRBV4-1 to TRBJ2-1, with TRBD2 as a possible D gene (6 bases). CDR1 and CDR2 from the germline V gene are MGHRA and YSYEKL. Trimming left V 2 bases short and J 9 bases short, with 11 bases between. The CDR3 has 13 residues. DNA for the CDR3: TGCGCCAGCAGCCAAACACTAGCAGTTGAGCAGTTCTTC. It translates to CASSQTLAVEQFF.

This chain links TRBV24-1 with TRBJ2-5; D possibly corresponds to TRBD2 (5 bases). Trimming removed 7 bases from V and 2 bases from J, with 13 bases in between. The CDR3 totals 14 residues. In germline, CDR1 is KGHDR, CDR2 SFDVKD. DNA of the CDR3: TGTGCCACCAGCTTCACTAGAGAGCAAGAGACCCAGTACTTC. This translates into CATSFTREQETQYF.

This clone was seen a single time. The gene calls are TRBV11-3 and TRBJ1-5, with D perhaps TRBD1 (6 bases). Deletions cut 0 bases from V and 3 bases from J, with 21 bases between. The length of the CDR3 is 19 residues. Germline V gene lookup returns CDR1 SGHNT and CDR2 YENEEA. The CDR3 loop is CASSLDGTLGQLVNQPQHF. The CDR3 DNA reads as TGTGCCAGCAGCTTAGATGGGACCCTCGGACAGCTCGTCAATCAGCCCCAGCATTTT.